Listed below are T cell receptor beta chains from one sample, sequenced in a study of blood T cell repertoires in COVID-19. Measured with immunoSEQ multiplex PCR; TCRdb has only the in-frame clones, and not every one. Found here are 40,000 to 60,000 clones, about nine tenths of them singletons; the top ten hold around 3.6%. The specimen sequenced was peripheral blood. All receptors come from a human donor in a cohort sampled during active COVID-19. The CDR3 runs from the conserved cysteine through the conserved F or W. The order of the fields is V gene, J gene, D gene, clone size, CDR3 protein, CDR3 DNA. D genes are given only for firm matches. Not all rows give a size; the values are once, few, many and, for expanded clones, a class.

v_gene: TRBV13; j_gene: TRBJ1-6; d_gene: -; abundance: -; CDR3aa: CASSDRPGQNSPLHF; CDR3nt: TGTGCCAGCAGCGACAGACCGGGCCAAAATTCACCCCTCCACTTT
v_gene: TRBV11-3; j_gene: TRBJ2-5; d_gene: TRBD1; abundance: once; CDR3aa: CASSLGRRGHGETQYF; CDR3nt: TGTGCCAGCAGCTTAGGCCGCAGGGGGCATGGAGAGACCCAGTACTTC
v_gene: TRBV4-2; j_gene: TRBJ2-1; d_gene: TRBD2; abundance: -; CDR3aa: CASSKGASGRYNEQFF; CDR3nt: TGTGCCAGCAGCAAAGGGGCTAGCGGGAGGTACAATGAGCAGTTCTTC
v_gene: TRBV5-1; j_gene: TRBJ1-3; d_gene: -; abundance: -; CDR3aa: CASSSGTPGNTIYF; CDR3nt: TGCGCCAGCAGCTCGGGAACCCCTGGAAACACCATATATTTT
v_gene: TRBV4-2; j_gene: TRBJ1-2; d_gene: TRBD1; abundance: -; CDR3aa: CASSTRTGFDYGYTF; CDR3nt: TGTGCCAGCAGCACACGGACAGGGTTTGACTATGGCTACACCTTC
v_gene: TRBV19; j_gene: TRBJ2-5; d_gene: TRBD2; abundance: -; CDR3aa: CASSFLAGFQETQYF; CDR3nt: TGTGCCAGTAGTTTTCTAGCGGGGTTCCAAGAGACCCAGTACTTC
v_gene: TRBV24-1; j_gene: TRBJ1-3; d_gene: TRBD1; abundance: -; CDR3aa: CATATGASGNTIYF; CDR3nt: TGTGCCACCGCGACAGGGGCGTCTGGAAACACCATATATTTT
v_gene: TRBV19; j_gene: TRBJ2-6; d_gene: TRBD1; abundance: -; CDR3aa: CASSITGASGANVLTF; CDR3nt: TGTGCCAGTAGTATAACAGGGGCCTCTGGGGCCAACGTCCTGACTTTC
v_gene: TRBV15; j_gene: TRBJ1-2; d_gene: -; abundance: -; CDR3aa: CATSRATGVYGYTF; CDR3nt: TGTGCCACCAGCAGAGCAACGGGGGTGTATGGCTACACCTTC
v_gene: TRBV30; j_gene: TRBJ2-4; d_gene: -; abundance: -; CDR3aa: CAWSVLGNIQYF; CDR3nt: TGTGCCTGGAGTGTACTTGGAAACATTCAGTACTTC
v_gene: TRBV30; j_gene: TRBJ1-5; d_gene: -; abundance: -; CDR3aa: CAWSVDSISQPQHF; CDR3nt: TGTGCCTGGAGTGTAGACAGTATAAGCCAGCCCCAGCATTTT
v_gene: TRBV7-9; j_gene: TRBJ2-6; d_gene: -; abundance: -; CDR3aa: CASSLTGPGANVLTF; CDR3nt: TGTGCCAGCAGCTTAACAGGGCCTGGGGCCAACGTCCTGACTTTC
v_gene: TRBV3-1/TRBV3-2; j_gene: TRBJ2-7; d_gene: TRBD2; abundance: -; CDR3aa: CASSRGTSGRAQEQYF; CDR3nt: TGTGCCAGCAGCCGGGGGACTAGCGGGAGGGCACAAGAGCAGTACTTC
v_gene: TRBV6-1; j_gene: TRBJ2-7; d_gene: -; abundance: -; CDR3aa: CASSEGTLNYEQYF; CDR3nt: TGTGCCAGCAGTGAAGGGACACTTAACTACGAGCAGTACTTC
v_gene: TRBV4-1; j_gene: TRBJ2-2; d_gene: -; abundance: once; CDR3aa: CASSQDYPVVGGGTGELFF; CDR3nt: TGCGCCAGCAGCCAAGACTATCCGGTAGTGGGAGGGGGAACCGGGGAGCTGTTTTTT
v_gene: TRBV27; j_gene: TRBJ1-2; d_gene: -; abundance: -; CDR3aa: CASSLDRSYGYTF; CDR3nt: TGTGCCAGCAGTTTGGACAGAAGCTATGGCTACACCTTC
v_gene: TRBV6-4; j_gene: TRBJ2-3; d_gene: -; abundance: -; CDR3aa: CASSDSETDTQYF; CDR3nt: TGTGCCAGCAGTGACTCGGAGACAGATACGCAGTATTTT
v_gene: TRBV6-1; j_gene: TRBJ1-3; d_gene: -; abundance: -; CDR3aa: CASSVGQKLSGNTIYF; CDR3nt: TGTGCCAGCAGTGTGGGGCAGAAGCTCTCTGGAAACACCATATATTTT
v_gene: TRBV10-1; j_gene: TRBJ2-7; d_gene: -; abundance: -; CDR3aa: CASSPTTGYYEQYF; CDR3nt: TGCGCCAGCAGCCCAACTACAGGGTACTACGAGCAGTACTTC
v_gene: TRBV10-2; j_gene: TRBJ1-2; d_gene: -; abundance: -; CDR3aa: CASSDTVNYGYTF; CDR3nt: TGCGCCAGCAGTGATACGGTTAACTATGGCTACACCTTC
v_gene: TRBV19; j_gene: TRBJ2-5; d_gene: -; abundance: once; CDR3aa: CASSTSGWETQYF; CDR3nt: TGTGCCAGTAGTACCTCGGGATGGGAGACCCAGTACTTC
v_gene: TRBV4-1; j_gene: TRBJ1-3; d_gene: -; abundance: once; CDR3aa: CASSQEERSAGNTIYF; CDR3nt: TGCGCCAGCAGCCAAGAGGAGAGATCGGCTGGAAACACCATATATTTT
v_gene: TRBV3-1/TRBV3-2; j_gene: TRBJ1-1; d_gene: -; abundance: -; CDR3aa: CASSQAPGKSEAFF; CDR3nt: TGTGCCAGCAGCCAAGCGCCCGGTAAATCGGAAGCTTTCTTT
v_gene: TRBV25-1; j_gene: TRBJ2-1; d_gene: TRBD2; abundance: -; CDR3aa: CASSDPGLHYNEQFF; CDR3nt: TGTGCCAGCAGTGACCCGGGACTACACTACAATGAGCAGTTCTTC
v_gene: TRBV27; j_gene: TRBJ1-5; d_gene: -; abundance: once; CDR3aa: CASALDRSNQPQHF; CDR3nt: TGTGCCAGCGCCTTAGACAGGAGCAATCAGCCCCAGCATTTT
v_gene: TRBV10-1; j_gene: TRBJ2-7; d_gene: -; abundance: few; CDR3aa: CASSESAGEREQYF; CDR3nt: TGCGCCAGCAGTGAGTCGGCAGGCGAACGAGAGCAGTACTTC
v_gene: TRBV4-1; j_gene: TRBJ2-1; d_gene: -; abundance: -; CDR3aa: CASSQGSSLDEQFF; CDR3nt: TGCGCCAGCAGCCAAGGTAGCAGCTTGGATGAGCAGTTCTTC
v_gene: TRBV24-1; j_gene: TRBJ2-2; d_gene: TRBD1; abundance: -; CDR3aa: CATSGTGATGELFF; CDR3nt: TGTGCCACTTCCGGGACAGGGGCCACCGGGGAGCTGTTTTTT
v_gene: TRBV5-4; j_gene: TRBJ2-5; d_gene: -; abundance: -; CDR3aa: CASSRDFQETQYF; CDR3nt: TGTGCCAGCAGCAGGGACTTCCAAGAGACCCAGTACTTC
v_gene: TRBV10-1; j_gene: TRBJ2-1; d_gene: -; abundance: -; CDR3aa: CASSEGGRGNEQFF; CDR3nt: TGCGCCAGCAGTGAGGGAGGCCGGGGGAATGAGCAGTTCTTC
v_gene: TRBV5-1; j_gene: TRBJ2-6; d_gene: -; abundance: -; CDR3aa: CASSSGTLIAGANVLTF; CDR3nt: TGCGCCAGCAGCTCCGGGACATTAATCGCTGGGGCCAACGTCCTGACTTTC
v_gene: TRBV18; j_gene: TRBJ2-1; d_gene: TRBD2; abundance: once; CDR3aa: CASSPPGLAGSYNEQFF; CDR3nt: TGTGCCAGCTCACCACCGGGACTAGCGGGGAGTTACAATGAGCAGTTCTTC
v_gene: TRBV7-9; j_gene: TRBJ1-2; d_gene: TRBD1; abundance: -; CDR3aa: CASSLVGQGPYGYTF; CDR3nt: TGTGCCAGCAGCTTAGTGGGACAGGGACCCTATGGCTACACCTTC
v_gene: TRBV15; j_gene: TRBJ2-5; d_gene: -; abundance: -; CDR3aa: CATSGTREETQYF; CDR3nt: TGTGCCACCAGCGGGACACGGGAAGAGACCCAGTACTTC
v_gene: TRBV11-2; j_gene: TRBJ2-7; d_gene: TRBD1; abundance: -; CDR3aa: CASSRPPGQGNEQYF; CDR3nt: TGTGCCAGCAGCCGACCCCCCGGACAGGGCAACGAGCAGTACTTC
v_gene: TRBV6-6; j_gene: TRBJ2-7; d_gene: -; abundance: -; CDR3aa: CASSYRSPLYEQYF; CDR3nt: TGTGCCAGCAGTTATCGGTCCCCCCTCTACGAGCAGTACTTC
v_gene: TRBV11-3; j_gene: TRBJ2-1; d_gene: -; abundance: once; CDR3aa: CASSSAGLYNEQFF; CDR3nt: TGTGCCAGCAGCTCCGCGGGACTCTACAATGAGCAGTTCTTC
v_gene: TRBV6-1; j_gene: TRBJ2-7; d_gene: TRBD2; abundance: -; CDR3aa: CASSEPGLAGSSYEQYF; CDR3nt: TGTGCCAGCAGTGAACCGGGACTAGCGGGTTCCTCCTACGAGCAGTACTTC
v_gene: TRBV19; j_gene: TRBJ1-5; d_gene: -; abundance: -; CDR3aa: CASILGREGSNQPQHF; CDR3nt: TGTGCCAGTATCCTCGGCAGGGAAGGGAGCAATCAGCCCCAGCATTTT
v_gene: TRBV10-1; j_gene: TRBJ2-7; d_gene: TRBD1; abundance: few; CDR3aa: CASSYSQGASYEQYF; CDR3nt: TGCGCCAGCAGTTACTCCCAGGGGGCCTCCTACGAGCAGTACTTC
v_gene: TRBV28; j_gene: TRBJ1-3; d_gene: -; abundance: -; CDR3aa: CATRGGNTIYF; CDR3nt: TGTGCCACCCGGGGTGGAAACACCATATATTTT
v_gene: TRBV5-1; j_gene: TRBJ1-6; d_gene: -; abundance: -; CDR3aa: CASSLVSGSGYNSPLHF; CDR3nt: TGCGCCAGCAGCTTGGTTTCCGGGAGCGGCTATAATTCACCCCTCCACTTT
v_gene: TRBV6-6; j_gene: TRBJ1-2; d_gene: -; abundance: -; CDR3aa: CASSPTSNYGYTF; CDR3nt: TGTGCCAGCAGCCCGACAAGTAACTATGGCTACACCTTC
v_gene: TRBV6-5; j_gene: TRBJ1-5; d_gene: -; abundance: -; CDR3aa: CASSPWGRDQPQHF; CDR3nt: TGTGCCAGCAGTCCCTGGGGGCGGGATCAGCCCCAGCATTTT
v_gene: TRBV12-3/TRBV12-4; j_gene: TRBJ1-5; d_gene: -; abundance: -; CDR3aa: CASTRDSNQPQHF; CDR3nt: TGTGCCAGCACCCGCGATAGCAATCAGCCCCAGCATTTT
v_gene: TRBV7-9; j_gene: TRBJ2-3; d_gene: TRBD2; abundance: -; CDR3aa: CASSPQKREGTDTQYF; CDR3nt: TGTGCCAGCAGCCCACAAAAGCGGGAGGGCACAGATACGCAGTATTTT
v_gene: TRBV18; j_gene: TRBJ2-5; d_gene: -; abundance: -; CDR3aa: CASSPFGETQYF; CDR3nt: TGTGCCAGCTCACCTTTCGGAGAGACCCAGTACTTC
v_gene: TRBV3-1/TRBV3-2; j_gene: TRBJ1-4; d_gene: -; abundance: once; CDR3aa: CASCGVDEKLFF; CDR3nt: TGTGCCAGCTGCGGGGTGGATGAAAAACTGTTTTTT